This T cell receptor (beta chain) comes out of a study of control samples from healthy donors and cancer patients. Here immunoSEQ multiplex PCR was the method, and the copy in TCRdb shows in-frame clones only, minus some. The sample has around 94,000 clones, around 90% seen once. Trimming cost V 1 base and J 2 bases, with 8 bases left between them. The length of the CDR3 is 14 residues. The germline gives CDR1 SGHRS, CDR2 YFSETQ. The chain has TRBV5-1 and TRBJ2-3; the D is unclear. The receptor was derived from a woman under 30 in good health. Sequencing input: blood. In nucleotides, the CDR3 is TGCGCCAGCAGCTTGTTGGTGTCCACAGATACGCAGTATTTT. Amino acids: CASSLLVSTDTQYF.